This T cell receptor beta chain was captured by sequencing in a study of neurological immune-mediated disorders. Findings and caveats of the study: Multiple sclerosis patients had less TCR clonal expansion than even healthy controls, unlike HTLV-1-associated myelopathy.

Each TCR transcript was tagged with a 10-nucleotide random UMI during 5'RACE. MiXCR, applied by TCRdb to the 5' RACE reads, yields one record per CDR3 protein. The sample lists around 15,000 distinct CDR3 sequences, about 15% occurring once. This clonotype has more than one count but fewer than ten. Its antigen is not identified. It was from 2 million PBMCs stored at -80 C that the unsorted libraries were obtained. The CDR3 totals 14 residues. Looked up from germline, CDR1 is DFQATT and CDR2 is SNEGSKA (reference sequence). V was cut by 5 bases and J by 12 bases, with 23 bases left in between. Sequenced material: PBMCs. The TCR comes from a man between 60 and 75 years old with HTLV-1-associated myelopathy (HAM/TSP). The chain combines TRBV20-1 with TRBJ2-1; D gene uncertain. This CDR3 reads CSAPPDLKDHGQFF. The CDR3, as DNA: TGCAGTGCTCCCCCAGACCTCAAAGACCATGGGCAGTTCTTC.